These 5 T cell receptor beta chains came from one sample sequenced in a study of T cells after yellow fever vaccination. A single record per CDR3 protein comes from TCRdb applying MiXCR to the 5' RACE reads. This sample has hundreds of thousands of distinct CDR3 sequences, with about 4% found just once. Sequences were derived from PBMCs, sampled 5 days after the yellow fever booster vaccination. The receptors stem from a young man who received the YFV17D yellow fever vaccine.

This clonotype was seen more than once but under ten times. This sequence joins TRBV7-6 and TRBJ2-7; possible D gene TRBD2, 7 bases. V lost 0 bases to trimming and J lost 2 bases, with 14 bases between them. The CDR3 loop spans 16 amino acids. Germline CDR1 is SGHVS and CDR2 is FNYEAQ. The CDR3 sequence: CASSLAIGGPAYEQYF. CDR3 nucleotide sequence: TGTGCCAGCAGCTTAGCGATCGGGGGGCCGGCCTACGAGCAGTACTTC. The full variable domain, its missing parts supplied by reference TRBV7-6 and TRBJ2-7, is GAGVSQSPRYKVTKRGQDVALRCDPISGHVSLYWYRQALGQGPEFLTYFNYEAQQDKSGLPNDRFSAERPEGSISTLTIQRTEQRDSAMYRCASSLAIGGPAYEQYFGPGTRLTVT.

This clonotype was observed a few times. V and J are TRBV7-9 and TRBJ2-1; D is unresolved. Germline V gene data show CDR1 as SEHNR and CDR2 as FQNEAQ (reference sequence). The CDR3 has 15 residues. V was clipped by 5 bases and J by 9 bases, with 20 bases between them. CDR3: CASSPRPGWLFEQFF. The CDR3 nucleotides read TGTGCCAGCAGCCCCCGGCCAGGATGGTTGTTTGAGCAGTTCTTC.

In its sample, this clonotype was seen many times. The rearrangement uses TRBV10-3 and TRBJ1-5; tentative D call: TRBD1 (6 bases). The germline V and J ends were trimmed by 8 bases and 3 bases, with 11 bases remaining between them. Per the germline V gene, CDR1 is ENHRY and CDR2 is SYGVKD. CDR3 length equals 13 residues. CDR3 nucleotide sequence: TGTGCCATCGGACAGCAAGTCAATCAGCCCCAGCATTTT. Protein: CAIGQQVNQPQHF.

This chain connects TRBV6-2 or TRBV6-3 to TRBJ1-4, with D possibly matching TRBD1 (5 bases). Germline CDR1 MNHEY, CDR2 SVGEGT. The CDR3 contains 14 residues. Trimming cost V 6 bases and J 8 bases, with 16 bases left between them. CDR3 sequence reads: CASRLTASGEKLFF. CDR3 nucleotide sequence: TGTGCCAGCAGATTGACAGCGTCCGGGGAAAAACTGTTTTTT.

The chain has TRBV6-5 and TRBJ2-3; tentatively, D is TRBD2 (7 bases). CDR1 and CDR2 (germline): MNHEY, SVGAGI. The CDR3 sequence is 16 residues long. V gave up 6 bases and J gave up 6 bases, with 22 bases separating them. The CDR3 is CASSERGGASADTQYF. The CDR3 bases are TGTGCCAGCAGCGAGAGGGGGGGGGCCTCCGCCGATACGCAGTATTTT.